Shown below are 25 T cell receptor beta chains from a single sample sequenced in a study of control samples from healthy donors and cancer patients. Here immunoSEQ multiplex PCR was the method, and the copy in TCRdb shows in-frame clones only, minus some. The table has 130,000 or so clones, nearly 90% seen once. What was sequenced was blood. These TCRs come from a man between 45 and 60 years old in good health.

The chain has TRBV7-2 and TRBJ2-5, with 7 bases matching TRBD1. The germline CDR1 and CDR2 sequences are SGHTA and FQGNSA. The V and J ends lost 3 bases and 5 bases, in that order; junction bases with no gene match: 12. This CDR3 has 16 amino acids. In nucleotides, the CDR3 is TGTGCCAGCAGCTTGATAGGGGGCGTCCCGTCCGAGACCCAGTACTTC. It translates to CASSLIGGVPSETQYF.

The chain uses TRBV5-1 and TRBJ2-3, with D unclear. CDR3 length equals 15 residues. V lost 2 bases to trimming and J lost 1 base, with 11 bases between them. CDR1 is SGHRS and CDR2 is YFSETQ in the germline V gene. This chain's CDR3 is CASSFLMSRTDTQYF. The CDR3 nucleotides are TGCGCCAGCAGCTTCCTCATGTCCCGCACAGATACGCAGTATTTT. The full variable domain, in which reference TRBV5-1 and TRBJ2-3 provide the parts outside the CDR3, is KAGVTQTPRYLIKTRGQQVTLSCSPISGHRSVSWYQQTPGQGLQFLFEYFSETQRNKGNFPGRFSGRQFSNSRSEMNVSTLELGDSALYLCASSFLMSRTDTQYFGPGTRLTVL.

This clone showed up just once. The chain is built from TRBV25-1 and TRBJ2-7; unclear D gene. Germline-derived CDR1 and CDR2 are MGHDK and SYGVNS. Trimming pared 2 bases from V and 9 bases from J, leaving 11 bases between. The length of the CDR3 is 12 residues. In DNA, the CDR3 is TGTGCCAGCAGTGAAATTTCGGACGGGCAGTACTTC. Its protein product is CASSEISDGQYF.

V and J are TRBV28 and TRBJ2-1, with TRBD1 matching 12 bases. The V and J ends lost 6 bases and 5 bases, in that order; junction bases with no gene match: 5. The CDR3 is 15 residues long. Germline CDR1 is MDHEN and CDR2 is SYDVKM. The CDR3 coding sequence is TGTGCCAGCAGCCCGGGACAGGGGGCGAACAATGAGCAGTTCTTC. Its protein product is CASSPGQGANNEQFF.

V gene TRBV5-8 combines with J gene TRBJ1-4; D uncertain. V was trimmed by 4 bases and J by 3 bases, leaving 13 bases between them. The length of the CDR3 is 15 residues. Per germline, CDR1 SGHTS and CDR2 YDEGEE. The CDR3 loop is CASSPPGSANEKLFF. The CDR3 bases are TGTGCCAGCAGCCCCCCGGGATCGGCTAATGAAAAACTGTTTTTT.

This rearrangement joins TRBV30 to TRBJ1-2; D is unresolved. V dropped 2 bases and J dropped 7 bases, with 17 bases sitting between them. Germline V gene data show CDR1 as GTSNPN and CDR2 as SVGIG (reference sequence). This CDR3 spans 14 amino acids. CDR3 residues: CAWSIGWKPGGYTF. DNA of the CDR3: TGTGCCTGGAGTATTGGTTGGAAGCCAGGTGGCTACACCTTC.

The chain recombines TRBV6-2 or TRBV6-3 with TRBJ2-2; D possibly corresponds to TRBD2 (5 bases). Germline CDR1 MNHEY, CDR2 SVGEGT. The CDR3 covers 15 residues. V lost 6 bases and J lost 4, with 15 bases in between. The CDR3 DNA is TGTGCCAGCAGCAGCGGACTGGAGGTCACCGGGGAGCTGTTTTTT. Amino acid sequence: CASSSGLEVTGELFF.

The CDR3 nucleotides are TGTGCCTGGAGCCAGGGACAGAGTTACACCGGGGAGCTGTTTTTT. The encoded protein is CAWSQGQSYTGELFF. This chain joins TRBV30 and TRBJ2-2; 7 nucleotides line up with TRBD1. With 3 bases clipped from V and 3 bases from J, the junction kept 7 bases outside the gene matches. The CDR3 spans 15 residues. Per the germline V gene, CDR1 is GTSNPN and CDR2 is SVGIG (reference sequence).

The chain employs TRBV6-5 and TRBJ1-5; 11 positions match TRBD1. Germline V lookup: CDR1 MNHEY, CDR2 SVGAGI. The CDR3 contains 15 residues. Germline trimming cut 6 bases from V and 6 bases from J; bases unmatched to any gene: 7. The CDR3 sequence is CASSRTGTGGQPQHF. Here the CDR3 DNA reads TGTGCCAGCAGCCGAACAGGGACAGGGGGTCAGCCCCAGCATTTT.

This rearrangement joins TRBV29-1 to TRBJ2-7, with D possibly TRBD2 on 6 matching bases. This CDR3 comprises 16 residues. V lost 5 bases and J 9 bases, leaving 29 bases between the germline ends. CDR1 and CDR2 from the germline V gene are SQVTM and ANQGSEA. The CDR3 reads CSVLVWVGSTSYGQYF. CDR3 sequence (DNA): TGCAGCGTTTTGGTTTGGGTTGGCAGTACTAGCTATGGGCAGTACTTC.

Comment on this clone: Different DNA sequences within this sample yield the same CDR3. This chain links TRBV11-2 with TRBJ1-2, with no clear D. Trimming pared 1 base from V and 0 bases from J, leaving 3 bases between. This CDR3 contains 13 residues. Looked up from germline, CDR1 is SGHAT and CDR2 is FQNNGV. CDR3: CASSLGANYGYTF. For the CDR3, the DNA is TGTGCCAGCAGCTTAGGGGCTAACTATGGCTACACCTTC.

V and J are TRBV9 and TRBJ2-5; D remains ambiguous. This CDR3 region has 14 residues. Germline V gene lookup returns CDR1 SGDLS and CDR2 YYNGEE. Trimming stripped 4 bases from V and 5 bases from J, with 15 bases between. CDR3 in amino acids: CASSPSALRETQYF. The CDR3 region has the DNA TGTGCCAGCAGCCCGAGTGCCCTGCGGGAGACCCAGTACTTC.

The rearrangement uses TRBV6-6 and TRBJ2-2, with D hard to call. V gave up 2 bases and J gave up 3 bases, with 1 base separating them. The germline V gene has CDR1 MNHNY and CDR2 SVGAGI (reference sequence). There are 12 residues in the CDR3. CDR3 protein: CASSYDTGELFF. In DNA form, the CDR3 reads TGTGCCAGCAGTTACGACACCGGGGAGCTGTTTTTT.

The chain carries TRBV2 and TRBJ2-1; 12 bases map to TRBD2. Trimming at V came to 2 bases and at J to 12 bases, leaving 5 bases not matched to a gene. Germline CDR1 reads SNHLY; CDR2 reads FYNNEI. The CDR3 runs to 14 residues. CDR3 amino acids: CASSELLAGGGQFF. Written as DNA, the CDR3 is TGTGCCAGCAGTGAATTACTAGCGGGGGGCGGGCAGTTCTTC.

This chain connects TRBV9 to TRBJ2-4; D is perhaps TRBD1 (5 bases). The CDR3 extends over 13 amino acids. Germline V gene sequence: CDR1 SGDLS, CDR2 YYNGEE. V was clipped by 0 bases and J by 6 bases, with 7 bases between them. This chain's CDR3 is CASSVGQGNIQYF. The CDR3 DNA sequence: TGTGCCAGCAGCGTAGGTCAGGGAAACATTCAGTACTTC.

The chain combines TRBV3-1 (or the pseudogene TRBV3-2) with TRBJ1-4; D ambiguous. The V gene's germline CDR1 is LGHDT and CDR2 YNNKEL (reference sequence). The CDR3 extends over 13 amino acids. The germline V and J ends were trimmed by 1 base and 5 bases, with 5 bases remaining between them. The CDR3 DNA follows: TGTGCCAGCAGCCAAGGTCGGAATGAAAAACTGTTTTTT. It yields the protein CASSQGRNEKLFF.

The CDR3 DNA is TGTGCCAGCAGGCTTCGAGGGGAGAACACTGAAGCTTTCTTT. Encoded protein: CASRLRGENTEAFF. The chain uses TRBV27 and TRBJ1-1; tentative D call: TRBD1 (5 bases). Between the trimmed V and J ends, which lost 6 bases and 1 base, there was a span of 12 bases. The CDR3 totals 14 residues. Germline CDR1 reads MNHEY; CDR2 reads SMNVEV (reference sequence).

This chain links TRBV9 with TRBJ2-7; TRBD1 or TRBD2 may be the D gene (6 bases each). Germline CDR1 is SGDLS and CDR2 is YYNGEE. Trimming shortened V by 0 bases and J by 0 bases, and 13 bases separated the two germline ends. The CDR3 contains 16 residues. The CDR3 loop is CASSVGVGGSSYEQYF. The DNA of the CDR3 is TGTGCCAGCAGCGTAGGTGTAGGGGGGAGCTCCTACGAGCAGTACTTC.

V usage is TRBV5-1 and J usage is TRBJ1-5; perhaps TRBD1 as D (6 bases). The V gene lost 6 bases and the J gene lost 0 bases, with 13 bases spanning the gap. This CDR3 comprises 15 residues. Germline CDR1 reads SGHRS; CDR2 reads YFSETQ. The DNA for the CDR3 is TGCGCCAGCAAGACATGGGGGCCTAGCAATCAGCCCCAGCATTTT. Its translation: CASKTWGPSNQPQHF.

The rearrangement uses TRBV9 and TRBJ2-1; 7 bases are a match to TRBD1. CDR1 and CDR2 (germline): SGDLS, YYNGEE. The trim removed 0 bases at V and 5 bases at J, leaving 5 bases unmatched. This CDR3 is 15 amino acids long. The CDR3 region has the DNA TGTGCCAGCAGCGTAGCAAGGGGGCTTAACAATGAGCAGTTCTTC. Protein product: CASSVARGLNNEQFF.

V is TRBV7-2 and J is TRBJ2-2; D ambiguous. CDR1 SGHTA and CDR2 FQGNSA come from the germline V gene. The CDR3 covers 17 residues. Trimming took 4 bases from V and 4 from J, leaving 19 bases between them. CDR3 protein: CASSSAVLASGTGELFF. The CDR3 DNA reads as TGTGCCAGCAGCTCCGCCGTGTTGGCTTCGGGCACCGGGGAGCTGTTTTTT.

In DNA, the CDR3 is TGTGCCAGCAGTAAAGACCAGAGACAGGGCGCGGGGGGCTACACCTTC. This encodes CASSKDQRQGAGGYTF. V and J are TRBV6-1 and TRBJ1-2, with 7 bases fitting TRBD1. The germline gives CDR1 MNHNS, CDR2 SASEGT. Unmatched junction bases numbered 17, after V lost 5 bases and J lost 8 bases. This CDR3 region has 16 residues.

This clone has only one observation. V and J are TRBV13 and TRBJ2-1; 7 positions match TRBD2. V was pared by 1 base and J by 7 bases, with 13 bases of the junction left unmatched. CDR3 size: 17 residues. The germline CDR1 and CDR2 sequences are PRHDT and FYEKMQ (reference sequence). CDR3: CASSLESGVGLGNEQFF. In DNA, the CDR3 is TGTGCCAGCAGCTTAGAGAGCGGGGTAGGGCTAGGAAATGAGCAGTTCTTC.

The CDR3 region is CASSLFRRGSAYGYTF. The CDR3 nucleotides read TGTGCCAGCAGTTTATTTCGAAGGGGGTCTGCCTATGGCTACACCTTC. This chain links TRBV28 with TRBJ1-2, with D tentatively TRBD1 (6 bases). Trimming cost V 1 base and J 4 bases, with 16 bases left between them. Germline CDR1 reads MDHEN; CDR2 reads SYDVKM. The CDR3 loop spans 16 amino acids.

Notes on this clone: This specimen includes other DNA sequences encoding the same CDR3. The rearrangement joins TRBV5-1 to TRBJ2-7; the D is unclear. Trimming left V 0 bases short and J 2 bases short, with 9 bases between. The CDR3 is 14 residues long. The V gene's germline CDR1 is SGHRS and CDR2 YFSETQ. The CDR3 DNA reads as TGCGCCAGCAGCTTGGTTGGCGGAACCTACGAGCAGTACTTC. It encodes CASSLVGGTYEQYF.